One sample yielded the 3 T cell receptor beta chains listed below, sequenced in a study of a mutant IDH1 vaccine in newly diagnosed glioma. Indicated time point: week 5, during vaccination. Vaccine doses each comprised 300 ug of mutant IDH1 20-mer peptide, with topical imiquimod. These TCRs' antigens remain unknown. TCRdb's copy holds only in-frame clones and misses some; the assay was immunoSEQ multiplex PCR. The sample has under 45,000 clones, roughly 79% seen once. This specimen consisted of PBMCs, obtained from a glioma patient whose treatment included an IDH1 peptide vaccine. These receptors all stem from a man between 50 and 59 years old with glioma.

J is TRBJ1-1 and V is TRBV4-3; D gene unclear. Between the trimmed V and J ends, which lost 0 bases and 0 bases, there was a span of 11 bases. The CDR3 has 16 residues. Germline lookup yields CDR1 LGHNA and CDR2 YSLEER. In DNA form, the CDR3 reads TGCGCCAGCAGCCAAGATCGGAGCAGACTGAACACTGAAGCTTTCTTT. The encoded protein is CASSQDRSRLNTEAFF.

The chain carries TRBV6-1 and TRBJ1-2; no reliable D call. V was trimmed by 1 base and J by 5 bases, leaving 5 bases between them. The CDR3 extends over 12 amino acids. The germline V gene has CDR1 MNHNS and CDR2 SASEGT. The CDR3 DNA follows: TGTGCCAGCAGTGAAGAGTTATATGGCTACACCTTC. Its translation is CASSEELYGYTF.

Only one count was recorded for this clone. The rearrangement uses TRBV5-1 and TRBJ2-4, with D hard to call. Germline CDR1 and CDR2: SGHRS and YFSETQ. This CDR3 spans 15 amino acids. Trimming pared 0 bases from V and 0 bases from J, leaving 7 bases between. The CDR3 loop reads CASSLEALAKNIQYF. The CDR3 DNA is TGCGCCAGCAGCTTGGAAGCCCTAGCCAAAAACATTCAGTACTTC.